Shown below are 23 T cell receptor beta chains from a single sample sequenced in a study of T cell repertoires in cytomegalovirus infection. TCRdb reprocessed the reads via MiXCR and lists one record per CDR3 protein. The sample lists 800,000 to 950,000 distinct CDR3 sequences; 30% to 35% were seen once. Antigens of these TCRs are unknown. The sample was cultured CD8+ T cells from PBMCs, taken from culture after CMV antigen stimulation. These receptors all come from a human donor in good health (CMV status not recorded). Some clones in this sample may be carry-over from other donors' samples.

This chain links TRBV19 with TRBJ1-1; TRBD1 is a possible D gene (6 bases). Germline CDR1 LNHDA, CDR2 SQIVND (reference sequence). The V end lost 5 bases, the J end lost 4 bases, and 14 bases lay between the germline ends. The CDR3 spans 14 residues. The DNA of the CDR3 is TGTGCCAGTAGTGTACAGGGAGTTGGCACTGAAGCTTTCTTT. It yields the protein CASSVQGVGTEAFF.

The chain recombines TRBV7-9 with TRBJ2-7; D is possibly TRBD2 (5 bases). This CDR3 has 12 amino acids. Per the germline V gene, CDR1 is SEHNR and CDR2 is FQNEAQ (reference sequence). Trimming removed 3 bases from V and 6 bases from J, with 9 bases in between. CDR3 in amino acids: CASSLARGEQYV. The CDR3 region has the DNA TGTGCCAGCAGCTTGGCCCGGGGCGAGCAGTACGTC.

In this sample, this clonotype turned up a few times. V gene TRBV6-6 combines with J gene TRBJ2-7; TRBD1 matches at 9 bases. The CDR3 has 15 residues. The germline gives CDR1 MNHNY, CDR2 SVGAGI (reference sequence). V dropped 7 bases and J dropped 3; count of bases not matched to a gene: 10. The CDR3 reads CASMTLGTGLYEQYV. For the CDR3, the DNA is TGTGCCAGCATGACATTGGGGACAGGGCTCTACGAGCAGTACGTC.

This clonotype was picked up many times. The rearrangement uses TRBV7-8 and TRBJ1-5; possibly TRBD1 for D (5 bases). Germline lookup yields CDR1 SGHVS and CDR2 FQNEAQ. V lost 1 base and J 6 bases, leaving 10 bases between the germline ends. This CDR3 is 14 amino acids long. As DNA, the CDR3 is TGTGCCAGCAGCTTAGGAGGGGAGGGTCAGCCCCAGCATTTT. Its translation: CASSLGGEGQPQHF. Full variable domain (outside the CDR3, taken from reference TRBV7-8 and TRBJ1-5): GAGVSQSPRYKVAKRGQDVALRCDPISGHVSLFWYQQALGQGPEFLTYFQNEAQLDKSGLPSDRFFAERPEGSVSTLKIQRTQQEDSAVYLCASSLGGEGQPQHFGDGTRLSIL.

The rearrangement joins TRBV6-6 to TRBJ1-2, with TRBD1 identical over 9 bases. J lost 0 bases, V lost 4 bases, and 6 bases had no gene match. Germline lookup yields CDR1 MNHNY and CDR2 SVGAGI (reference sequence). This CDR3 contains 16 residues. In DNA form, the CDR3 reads TGTGCCAGCAGTTCCCCGGGACAGGGAACTAACTATGGCTACACCTTC. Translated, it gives CASSSPGQGTNYGYTF.

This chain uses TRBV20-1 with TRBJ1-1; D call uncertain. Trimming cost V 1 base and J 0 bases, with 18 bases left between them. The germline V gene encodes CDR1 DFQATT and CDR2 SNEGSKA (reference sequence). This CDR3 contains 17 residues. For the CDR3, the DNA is TGCAGTGCTAGAGGCGAGGATTACAGATACATGAACACTGAAGCTTTCTTT. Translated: CSARGEDYRYMNTEAFF.

Here the CDR3 reads CASKTGSEQYV. CDR3 DNA sequence: TGTGCCAGCAAAACGGGGAGTGAGCAGTACGTC. The chain recombines TRBV6-2 or TRBV6-3 with TRBJ2-7; a possible D gene is TRBD2 (5 bases). V lost 7 bases to trimming and J lost 7 bases, with 11 bases between them. The germline CDR1 and CDR2 sequences are MNHEY and SVGEGT. CDR3 length: 11 amino acids.

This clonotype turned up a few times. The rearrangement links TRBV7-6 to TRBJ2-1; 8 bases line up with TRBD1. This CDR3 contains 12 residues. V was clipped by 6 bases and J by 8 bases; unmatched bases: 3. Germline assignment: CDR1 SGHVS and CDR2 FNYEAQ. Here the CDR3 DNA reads TGTGCCAGCAGTACGACAGGGGATGAGCAGTTCTTC. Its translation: CASSTTGDEQFF.

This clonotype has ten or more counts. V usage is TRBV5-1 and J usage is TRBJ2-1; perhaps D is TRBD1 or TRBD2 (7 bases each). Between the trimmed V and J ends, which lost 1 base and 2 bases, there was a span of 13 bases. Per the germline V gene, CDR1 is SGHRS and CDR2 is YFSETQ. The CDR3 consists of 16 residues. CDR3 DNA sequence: TGCGCCAGCAGCTTGACGCAGGGGGGGACCTACAATGAGCAGTTCTTC. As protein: CASSLTQGGTYNEQFF.

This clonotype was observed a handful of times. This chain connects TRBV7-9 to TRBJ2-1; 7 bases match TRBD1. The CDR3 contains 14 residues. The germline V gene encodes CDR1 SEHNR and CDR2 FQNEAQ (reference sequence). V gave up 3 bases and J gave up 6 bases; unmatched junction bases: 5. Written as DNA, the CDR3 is TGTGCCAGCAGCTTTAGACAGGGTTTCAATGAGCAGTTCTTC. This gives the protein CASSFRQGFNEQFF.

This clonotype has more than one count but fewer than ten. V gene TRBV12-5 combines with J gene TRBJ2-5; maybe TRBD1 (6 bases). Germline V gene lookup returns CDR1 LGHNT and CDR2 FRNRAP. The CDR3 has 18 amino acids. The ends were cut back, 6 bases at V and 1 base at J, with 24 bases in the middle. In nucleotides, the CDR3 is TGTGCTAGTGGCGTATGGACAGCGTACCCCCGGGGCCAAGAGACCCAGTACTTC. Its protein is CASGVWTAYPRGQETQYF.

CDR3 sequence reads: CASSSDSNSGNTIYF. CDR3 bases: TGTGCCAGCAGTTCCGACTCCAACTCTGGAAACACCATATATTTT. The chain employs TRBV6-1 and TRBJ1-3; D remains ambiguous. The germline gives CDR1 MNHNS, CDR2 SASEGT. The CDR3 loop spans 15 amino acids. V was cut by 5 bases and J by 0 bases, with 11 bases left in between.

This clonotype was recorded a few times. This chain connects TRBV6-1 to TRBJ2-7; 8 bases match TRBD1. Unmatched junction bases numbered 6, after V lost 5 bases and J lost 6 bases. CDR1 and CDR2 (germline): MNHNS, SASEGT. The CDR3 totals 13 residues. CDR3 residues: CASSPGQGREQYF. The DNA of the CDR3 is TGTGCCAGCAGTCCCGGACAGGGACGCGAGCAGTACTTC.

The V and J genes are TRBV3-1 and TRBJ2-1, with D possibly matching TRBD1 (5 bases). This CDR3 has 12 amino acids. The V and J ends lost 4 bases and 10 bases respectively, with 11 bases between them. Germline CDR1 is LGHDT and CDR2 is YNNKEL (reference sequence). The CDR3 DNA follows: TGTGCCAGCAGCCCAGACAGTTTCGAGCAGTTCTTC. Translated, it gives CASSPDSFEQFF.

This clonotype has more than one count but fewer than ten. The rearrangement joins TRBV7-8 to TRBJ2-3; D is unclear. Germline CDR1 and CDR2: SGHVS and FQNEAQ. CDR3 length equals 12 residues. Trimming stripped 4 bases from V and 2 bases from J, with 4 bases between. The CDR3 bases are TGTGCCAGCAGCTGGTACACAGATACGCAGTATTTT. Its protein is CASSWYTDTQYF.

CDR3 residues: CASSGPSLEKETQYF. The CDR3 DNA reads TGTGCCAGCAGCGGCCCATCACTCGAGAAAGAGACCCAGTACTTC. The chain joins TRBV7-9 to TRBJ2-5; D is ambiguous. The CDR3 runs 15 residues. Trimming took off 5 bases at V and 3 bases at J, with 16 bases between the two ends. Germline V gives CDR1 SEHNR, CDR2 FQNEAQ (reference sequence).

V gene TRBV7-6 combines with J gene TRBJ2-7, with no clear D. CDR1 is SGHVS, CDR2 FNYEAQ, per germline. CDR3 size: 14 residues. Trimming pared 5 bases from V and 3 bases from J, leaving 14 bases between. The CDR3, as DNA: TGTGCCAGCAGCCCAACTCCTGCGTTCTACGAGCAGTACTTC. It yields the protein CASSPTPAFYEQYF.

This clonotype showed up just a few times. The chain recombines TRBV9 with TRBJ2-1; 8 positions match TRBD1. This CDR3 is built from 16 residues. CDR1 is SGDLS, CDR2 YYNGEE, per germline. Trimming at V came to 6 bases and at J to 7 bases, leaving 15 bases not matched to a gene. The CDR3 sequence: CASTAFSGQGANEQFF. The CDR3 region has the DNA TGTGCCAGCACCGCCTTCAGTGGACAGGGAGCGAATGAGCAGTTCTTC.

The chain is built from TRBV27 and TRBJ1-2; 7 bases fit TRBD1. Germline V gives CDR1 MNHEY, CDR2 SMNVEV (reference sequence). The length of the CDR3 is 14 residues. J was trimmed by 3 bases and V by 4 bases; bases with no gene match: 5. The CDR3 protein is CASSSTGTYYGYTF. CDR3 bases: TGTGCCAGCAGTTCGACAGGGACTTACTATGGCTACACCTTC.

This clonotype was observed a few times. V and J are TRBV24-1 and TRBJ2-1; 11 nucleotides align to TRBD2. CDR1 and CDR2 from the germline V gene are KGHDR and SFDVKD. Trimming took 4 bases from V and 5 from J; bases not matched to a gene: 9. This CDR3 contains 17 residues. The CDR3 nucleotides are TGTGCCACCAGTGACCTCCTGACTAGCGGGGACAACAATGAGCAGTTCTTC. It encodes CATSDLLTSGDNNEQFF.

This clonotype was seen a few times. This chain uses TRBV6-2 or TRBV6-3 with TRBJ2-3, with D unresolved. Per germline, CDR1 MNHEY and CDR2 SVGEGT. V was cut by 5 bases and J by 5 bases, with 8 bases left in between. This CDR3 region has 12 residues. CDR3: CASSRTLDTQYF. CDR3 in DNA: TGTGCCAGCAGTCGCACTCTAGATACGCAGTATTTT.

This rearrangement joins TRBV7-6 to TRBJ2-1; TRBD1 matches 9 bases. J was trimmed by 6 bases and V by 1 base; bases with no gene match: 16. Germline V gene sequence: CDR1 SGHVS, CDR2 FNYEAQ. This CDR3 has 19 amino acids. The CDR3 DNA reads TGTGCCAGCAGCTTAGAGCCCCGGGACAGGGCAATTTTGGTCAATGAGCAGTTCTTC. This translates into CASSLEPRDRAILVNEQFF. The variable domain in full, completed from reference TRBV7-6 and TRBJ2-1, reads GAGVSQSPRYKVTKRGQDVALRCDPISGHVSLYWYRQALGQGPEFLTYFNYEAQQDKSGLPNDRFSAERPEGSISTLTIQRTEQRDSAMYRCASSLEPRDRAILVNEQFFGPGTRLTVL.

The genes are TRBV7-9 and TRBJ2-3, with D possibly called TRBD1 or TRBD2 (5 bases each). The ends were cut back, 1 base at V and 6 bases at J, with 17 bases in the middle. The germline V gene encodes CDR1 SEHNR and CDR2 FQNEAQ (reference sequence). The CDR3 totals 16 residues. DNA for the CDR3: TGTGCCAGCAGCTTAGGGGGGACCCGCAACTGGGATACGCAGTATTTT. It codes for CASSLGGTRNWDTQYF.